A selection of T cell receptor beta chains follows, all from one sample in a study of T-cell reconstitution after alpha-beta-depleted transplantation in children. TCRdb re-called the PCR reads through MiXCR, storing one row per CDR3 protein. Among around 380,000 distinct CDR3 sequences listed, about a tenth were seen once. The specimen was PBMCs from the stem cell graft donor, collected from the stem cell graft. These receptors all stem from a human donor who donated a stem cell graft to a child with acute myeloid leukemia. Each CDR3 is given with its conserved first and last residue. Each record gives: D gene, clone size, V gene, J gene, CDR3 length, CDR3 DNA, CDR3 protein. D genes are given only for firm matches. Size is omitted from some rows. Given values are once, few, many or a class for expanded clones.

.	few	TRBV12-3/TRBV12-4	TRBJ2-1	15	TGTGCCAGCAGTTTAACAGGGCGCGCGGGGAATGAGCAGTTCTTC	CASSLTGRAGNEQFF
TRBD2	many	TRBV7-2	TRBJ2-2	16	TGTGCCAGCAGCTTAATGAGCGGGGGGGTCGCCGGGGAGCTGTTTTTT	CASSLMSGGVAGELFF
.	.	TRBV7-9	TRBJ1-2	13	TGTGCCAGCAGTCCGGACACGGGCTATGGCTACACCTTC	CASSPDTGYGYTF
.	many	TRBV20-1	TRBJ1-1	15	TGCAGTGCTAGAGAGTCGGCCGGGCTTAACACTGAAGCTTTCTTT	CSARESAGLNTEAFF
TRBD1	few	TRBV6-1	TRBJ2-2	15	TGTGCCAGCAGTGAAGGGACAGGGGAAACCGGGGAGCTGTTTTTT	CASSEGTGETGELFF
.	.	TRBV5-1	TRBJ2-5	15	TGCGCCAGCAGCCCGGACAGATACCGGCCAGAGACCCAGTACTTC	CASSPDRYRPETQYF
.	few	TRBV20-1	TRBJ2-5	12	TGCAGTGCTAGAGGCAGTAAAGAGACCCAGTACTTC	CSARGSKETQYF
TRBD2	many	TRBV7-3	TRBJ2-1	15	TGTGCCAGCAGCATACTAGCGGGAGGAAACAATGAGCAGTTCTTC	CASSILAGGNNEQFF
.	few	TRBV7-2	TRBJ2-7	13	TGTGCCAGCAGCTTAGTTGTCTCCTACGAGCAGTACTTC	CASSLVVSYEQYF
.	few	TRBV29-1	TRBJ1-1	12	TGCAGCGCTCGGATACCGAACACTGAAGCTTTCTTT	CSARIPNTEAFF
.	.	TRBV12-3/TRBV12-4	TRBJ2-1	15	TGTGCCAGCAGTTCTCCCCAGCTTTCCTACAATGAGCAGTTCTTC	CASSSPQLSYNEQFF
.	few	TRBV20-1	TRBJ2-1	16	TGCAGTGCTAGAGACCCGGCAGCGGACGGGATAAATGAGCAGTTCTTC	CSARDPAADGINEQFF
.	.	TRBV20-1	TRBJ1-1	13	TGCAGTGTATTAAGAAGTCTCGACACTCAAGCTTTCTTT	CSVLRSLDTQAFF
TRBD1	.	TRBV12-3/TRBV12-4	TRBJ2-5	14	TGTGCCAGCAGCTGGGACAGGTGGGAAGAGACCCAGTACTTC	CASSWDRWEETQYF
.	many	TRBV20-1	TRBJ2-2	14	TGCAGTGCTAAACCGGGACAAAACACCGGGGAGCTGTTTTTT	CSAKPGQNTGELFF
TRBD1	many	TRBV5-1	TRBJ2-3	18	TGCGCCAGCAGCCTCGCAGGACAGGGCGGGCTGGATACAGATACGCAGTATTTT	CASSLAGQGGLDTDTQYF
.	many	TRBV7-2	TRBJ2-7	12	TGTGCCAGCAGCTTAGTAGGGAACGAGCAGTACTTC	CASSLVGNEQYF
.	.	TRBV27	TRBJ1-2	16	TGTGCCAGCAGTTCCCTGGTAGGCCGAGGGGAATATGGCTACACCTTC	CASSSLVGRGEYGYTF
TRBD1	few	TRBV7-2	TRBJ2-1	16	TGTGCCAGCAGCTCAATCGACAGGGGCTCCTACAATGAGCAGTTCTTC	CASSSIDRGSYNEQFF
TRBD1	.	TRBV7-2	TRBJ2-1	15	TGTGCCAGCAGCTTTGCGGGACAGGGGGCGCGGGAGCAGTTCTTC	CASSFAGQGAREQFF
TRBD1	few	TRBV20-1	TRBJ2-7	15	TGCAGTGCAGCCCCGGGACAGGGTGCTGGGTACGAGCAGTACTTC	CSAAPGQGAGYEQYF